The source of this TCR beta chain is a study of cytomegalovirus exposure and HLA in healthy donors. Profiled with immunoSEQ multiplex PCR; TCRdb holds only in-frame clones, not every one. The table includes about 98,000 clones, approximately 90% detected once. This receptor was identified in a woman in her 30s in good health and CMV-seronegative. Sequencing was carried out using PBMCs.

CDR3 in amino acids: CASSPTGASYNEQFF. CDR3 nucleotide sequence: TGTGCCAGCAGCCCGACAGGGGCGTCCTACAATGAGCAGTTCTTC. The rearrangement links TRBV11-3 to TRBJ2-1, with 8 bases fitting TRBD1. J was trimmed by 1 base and V by 5 bases; bases with no gene match: 4. This CDR3 has 15 amino acids. Germline V CDR1 and CDR2: SGHNT, YENEEA.